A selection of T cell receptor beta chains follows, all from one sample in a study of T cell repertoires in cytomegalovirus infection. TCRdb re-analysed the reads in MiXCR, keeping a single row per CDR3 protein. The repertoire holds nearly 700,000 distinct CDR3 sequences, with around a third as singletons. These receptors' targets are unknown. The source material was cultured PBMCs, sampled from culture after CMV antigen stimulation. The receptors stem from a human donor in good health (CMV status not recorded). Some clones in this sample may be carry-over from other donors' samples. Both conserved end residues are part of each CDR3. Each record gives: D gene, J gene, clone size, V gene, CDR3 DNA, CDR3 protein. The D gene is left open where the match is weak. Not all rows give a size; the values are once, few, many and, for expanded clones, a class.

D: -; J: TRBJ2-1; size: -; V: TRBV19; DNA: TGTGCCAGTAGTTTTTTAGGGACCAACAATGAGCAGTTCTTC; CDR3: CASSFLGTNNEQFF
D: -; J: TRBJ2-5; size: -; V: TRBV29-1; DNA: TGCAGCTTAGTGACTGGAGAGACCCAGTACTTC; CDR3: CSLVTGETQYF
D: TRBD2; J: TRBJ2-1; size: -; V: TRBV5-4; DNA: TGTGCCAGCAGCCCTAGGACTAGCGGGAGGGATGAGCAGTTCTTC; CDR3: CASSPRTSGRDEQFF
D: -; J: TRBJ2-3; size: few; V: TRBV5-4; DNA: TGTGCCAGCGGGACGGGCGGCGATTACACAGATACGCAGTATTTT; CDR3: CASGTGGDYTDTQYF
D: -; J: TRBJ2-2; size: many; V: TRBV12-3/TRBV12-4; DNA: TGTGCCAGCAGCTTAGGTGTCGGGGAGCTGTTTTTT; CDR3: CASSLGVGELFF
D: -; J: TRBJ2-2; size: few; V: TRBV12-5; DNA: TGTGCTAGTGGGGGTCCGTTCACCGGGGAGCTGTTTTTT; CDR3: CASGGPFTGELFF
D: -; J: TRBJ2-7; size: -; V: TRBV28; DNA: TGTGCCAGCAGTTTAACTAACAGGGTGAACGAGCAGTACTTC; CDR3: CASSLTNRVNEQYF
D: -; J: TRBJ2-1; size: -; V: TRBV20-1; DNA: TGCAGTGCTAGAGATGTTGGATTCTCTCCTTACAATGAGCAGTTCTTC; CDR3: CSARDVGFSPYNEQFF
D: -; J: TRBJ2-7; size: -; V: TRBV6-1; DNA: TGTGCCAGCAGGGTCAGGGTCTCCTACGAGCAGTACTTC; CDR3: CASRVRVSYEQYF
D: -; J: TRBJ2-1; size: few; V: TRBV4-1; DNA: TGCGCCAGCAGCCAAGATAGGAGCTCCTACAATGAGCAGTTCTTC; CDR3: CASSQDRSSYNEQFF
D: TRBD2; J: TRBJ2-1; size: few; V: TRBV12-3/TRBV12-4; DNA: TGTGCCAGCAGTTCTCTAGCGGGAGGGCCCCATGAGCAGTTCTTC; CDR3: CASSSLAGGPHEQFF
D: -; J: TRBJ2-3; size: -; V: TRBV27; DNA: TGTGCCAGCAGTCAAAACGCACGCCCACAGGGAGATACGCAGTATTTT; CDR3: CASSQNARPQGDTQYF